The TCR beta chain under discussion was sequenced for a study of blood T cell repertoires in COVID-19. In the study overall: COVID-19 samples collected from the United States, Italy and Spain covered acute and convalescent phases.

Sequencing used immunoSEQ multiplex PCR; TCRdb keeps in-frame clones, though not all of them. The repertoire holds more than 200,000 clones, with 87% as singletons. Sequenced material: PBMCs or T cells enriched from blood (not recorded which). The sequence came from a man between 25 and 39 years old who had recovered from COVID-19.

CDR3 protein: CAWSRDRGIYEQYF. The DNA of the CDR3 is TGTGCCTGGAGTCGGGACAGGGGGATCTACGAGCAGTACTTC. The gene calls are TRBV30 and TRBJ2-7, with 11 bases identical to TRBD1. This CDR3 contains 14 residues. V shed 2 bases and J 3 bases; nucleotides not matched to a gene: 3. CDR1 and CDR2 (germline): GTSNPN, SVGIG (reference sequence).